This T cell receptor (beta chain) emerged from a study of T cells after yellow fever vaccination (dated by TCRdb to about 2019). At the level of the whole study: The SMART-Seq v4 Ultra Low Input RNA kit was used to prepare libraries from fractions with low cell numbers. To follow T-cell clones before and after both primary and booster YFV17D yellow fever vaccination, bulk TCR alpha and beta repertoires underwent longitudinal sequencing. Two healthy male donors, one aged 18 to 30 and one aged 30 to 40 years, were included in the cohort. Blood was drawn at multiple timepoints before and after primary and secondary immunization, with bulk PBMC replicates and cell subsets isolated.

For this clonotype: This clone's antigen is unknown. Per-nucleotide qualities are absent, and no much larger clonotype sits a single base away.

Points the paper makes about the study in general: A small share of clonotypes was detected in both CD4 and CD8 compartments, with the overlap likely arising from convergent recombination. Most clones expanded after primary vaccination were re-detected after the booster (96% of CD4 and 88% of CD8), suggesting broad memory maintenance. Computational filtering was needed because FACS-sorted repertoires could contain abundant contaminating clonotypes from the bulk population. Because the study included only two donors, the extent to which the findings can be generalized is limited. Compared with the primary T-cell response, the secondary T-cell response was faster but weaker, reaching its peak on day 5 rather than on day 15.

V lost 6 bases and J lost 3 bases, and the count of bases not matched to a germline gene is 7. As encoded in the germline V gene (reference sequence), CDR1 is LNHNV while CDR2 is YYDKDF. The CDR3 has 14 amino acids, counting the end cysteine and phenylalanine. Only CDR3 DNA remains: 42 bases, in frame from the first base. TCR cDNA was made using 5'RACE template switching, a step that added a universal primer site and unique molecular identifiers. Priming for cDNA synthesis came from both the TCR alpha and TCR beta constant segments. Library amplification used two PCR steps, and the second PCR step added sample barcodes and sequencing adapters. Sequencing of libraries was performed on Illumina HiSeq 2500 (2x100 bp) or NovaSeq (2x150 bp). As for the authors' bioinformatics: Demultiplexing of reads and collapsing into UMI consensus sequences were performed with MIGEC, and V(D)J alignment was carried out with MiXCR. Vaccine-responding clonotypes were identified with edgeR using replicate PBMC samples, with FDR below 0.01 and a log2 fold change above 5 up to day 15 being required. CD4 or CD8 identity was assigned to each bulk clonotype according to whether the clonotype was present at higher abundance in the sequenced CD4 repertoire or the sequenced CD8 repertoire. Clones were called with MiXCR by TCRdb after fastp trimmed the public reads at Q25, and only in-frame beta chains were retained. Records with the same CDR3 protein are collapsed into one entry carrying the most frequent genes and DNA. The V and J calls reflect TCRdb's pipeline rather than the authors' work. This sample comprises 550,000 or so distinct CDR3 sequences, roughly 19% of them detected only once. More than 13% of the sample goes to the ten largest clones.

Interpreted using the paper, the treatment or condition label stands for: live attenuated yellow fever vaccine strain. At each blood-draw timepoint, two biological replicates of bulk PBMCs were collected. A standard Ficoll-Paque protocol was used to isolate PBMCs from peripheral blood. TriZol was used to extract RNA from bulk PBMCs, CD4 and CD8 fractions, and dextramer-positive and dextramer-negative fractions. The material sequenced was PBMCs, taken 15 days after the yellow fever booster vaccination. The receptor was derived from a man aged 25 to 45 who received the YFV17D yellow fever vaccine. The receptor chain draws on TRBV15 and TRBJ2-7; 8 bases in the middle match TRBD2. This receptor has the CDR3 CATRPGLENYEQYF. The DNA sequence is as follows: TGTGCCACCAGACCGGGACTAGAGAACTACGAGCAGTACTTC.